This T cell receptor beta chain was recorded in a study of CXCR3-negative and CXCR3-positive naive CD8 T cells. From germline, CDR1 is MGHRA and CDR2 YSYEKL. This CDR3 contains 12 residues. With regard to this clonotype: Its antigen is unidentified.

Triplicate sorts of 300,000 cells per CD8+ subset. The authors made the TRB cDNA libraries by 5' RACE using UMI labels. TCRdb re-called the 5' RACE reads; one entry per CDR3 protein, DNA not given. Reported are 150,000 or so distinct CDR3 sequences; the ten largest clones contain roughly 0.28%. Study-wide points: With surface CD5 comparable between naive subsets, TCR strength was estimated using properties derived from the TRB CDR3. Hydrophobicity was higher for TRB CDR3s found in CXCR3-positive naive cells than in CXCR3-negative naive cells. Within a donor, both naive subsets shared TRBV-TRBJ usage, unlike memory cells.

This clonotype was sampled from a human donor in good health. Some clones in this sample may be carry-over from other donors' samples. Material: naive CXCR3+ CD8+ T cells from blood. Stated subset: CD45RO-CCR7+CD27+CD95- naive CD8+ T cells expressing CXCR3 (TNR3+). This chain connects TRBV4-1 to TRBJ2-1. This CDR3 reads CASSQDWNEQFF.